This T cell receptor beta chain was sequenced in a study of OX40 agonist ivuxolimab in advanced cancers. On the study more broadly: The mean age was roughly 60 years, ranging from about 23 to 79, with less than 90% of participants male. Earlier treatment with anti-PD-1, anti-PD-L1 or anti-CTLA-4 was permitted, and 30% to 40% had received some. Findings of the study overall: CD4+ and CD8+ T cells in blood underwent clonal expansion by week 6 at 0.1 to 3.0 mg/kg. Relative to CD4+ cells, CD8+ T cells on average had more expanded clones.

Remarks on this clone: Antigen specificity is unknown.

Repertoires were generated with immunoSEQ multiplex PCR, while TCRdb's copy carries only in-frame clones and drops some. The sample records 9,500 to 12,000 clones, more than 70% being singletons. The sequenced sample was CD4+ or CD8+ T cells sorted from blood, obtained in a trial of the OX40 agonist ivuxolimab. The sequence came from an adult with an advanced solid tumor such as melanoma, head and neck, liver or kidney cancer.

CDR3 in DNA: TGCGCCAGCAGCCAAGGTGAGGCCAGGGCTAACTATGGCTACACCTTC. This translates into CASSQGEARANYGYTF. The rearrangement links TRBV4-1 to TRBJ1-2; possibly TRBD1 for D (5 bases). Germline assignment: CDR1 MGHRA and CDR2 YSYEKL. The germline V and J ends were trimmed by 1 base and 0 bases, with 12 bases remaining between them. This CDR3 spans 16 amino acids.